The rows below give T cell receptor beta chains drawn from one sample of a study of glioma-infiltrating T cells after dendritic cell vaccination. TCRdb's table, derived via immunoSEQ multiplex PCR, lists solely in-frame clones and lacks some. In the table there are almost 90,000 clones, 80% to 85% of which are singletons. The sample in question was blood, obtained after dendritic cell vaccination. The receptors stem from a human donor with glioblastoma. CDR3s include the opening cysteine and the closing phenylalanine or tryptophan. The order of the fields is J gene, V gene, clone size, D gene, CDR3 DNA, CDR3 protein. The D gene is left open where the match is weak. The size of a clone is reported for some rows only, either as once, few or many, or as a class for expanded clones.

J: TRBJ2-5; V: TRBV2; size: .; D: .; DNA: TGTGCCAGCACGAAAGCGGACCAAGAGACCCAGTACTTC; CDR3: CASTKADQETQYF
J: TRBJ1-6; V: TRBV5-1; size: once; D: TRBD1; DNA: TGCGCCAGCAGCCGAGGGGGACAGGGAACCAATTCACCCCTCCACTTT; CDR3: CASSRGGQGTNSPLHF
J: TRBJ1-2; V: TRBV10-3; size: few; D: TRBD1; DNA: TGTGCCATCAAGGGGGACAGGGTCGAAGGCTACACCTTC; CDR3: CAIKGDRVEGYTF
J: TRBJ1-1; V: TRBV2; size: .; D: .; DNA: TGTGCCAGCAGTGTGAGTTACCAGAACACTGAAGCTTTCTTT; CDR3: CASSVSYQNTEAFF
J: TRBJ2-3; V: TRBV7-3; size: .; D: TRBD2; DNA: TGTGCCAGCAGCTTAGCTAGCGGGGAGGCTAATACGCAGTATTTT; CDR3: CASSLASGEANTQYF
J: TRBJ2-3; V: TRBV19; size: .; D: .; DNA: TGTGCCAGTAGTATCTTGGCAGGCACAGATACGCAGTATTTT; CDR3: CASSILAGTDTQYF
J: TRBJ2-3; V: TRBV25-1; size: once; D: TRBD1; DNA: TGTGCCAGCAGGTCCGTTGGACAGGGAACCACAGATACGCAGTATTTT; CDR3: CASRSVGQGTTDTQYF
J: TRBJ1-6; V: TRBV27; size: .; D: TRBD1; DNA: TGTGCCAGCAGTCCCACAGGGGGGGATTCACCCCTCCACTTT; CDR3: CASSPTGGDSPLHF
J: TRBJ1-2; V: TRBV5-6; size: .; D: .; DNA: TGTGCCAGCAGCTTGGAGGGGGAGAACTATGGCTACACCTTC; CDR3: CASSLEGENYGYTF
J: TRBJ2-1; V: TRBV6-5; size: .; D: .; DNA: TGTGCCAGCAGCCCCGTGCAGGACAGTTACAATGAGCAGTTCTTC; CDR3: CASSPVQDSYNEQFF
J: TRBJ2-1; V: TRBV7-2; size: .; D: .; DNA: TGTGCCAGCAGCCAATGGCAGGTGACCTACAATGAGCAGTTCTTC; CDR3: CASSQWQVTYNEQFF
J: TRBJ1-2; V: TRBV9; size: .; D: TRBD1; DNA: TGTGCCAGCAGCGCTCAAGACAGGGGTGGCTATGGCTACACCTTC; CDR3: CASSAQDRGGYGYTF
J: TRBJ1-2; V: TRBV2; size: .; D: .; DNA: TGTGCCAGCAGTGTTGGGGGCAGGGTCGACTATGGCTACACCTTC; CDR3: CASSVGGRVDYGYTF
J: TRBJ1-1; V: TRBV5-1; size: once; D: TRBD1; DNA: TGCGCCAGCAGCTTGGGGGACAGGGGATGGAAGACTGAAGCTTTCTTT; CDR3: CASSLGDRGWKTEAFF
J: TRBJ2-7; V: TRBV14; size: .; D: .; DNA: TGTGCCAGCCCCGGACTAGGGGAGTTGGGGACACGGGACGAGCAGTACTTC; CDR3: CASPGLGELGTRDEQYF
J: TRBJ2-1; V: TRBV2; size: .; D: .; DNA: TGTGCCAGCAGCACCCTAGACAGCCCTAGCTCCTACAATGAGCAGTTCTTC; CDR3: CASSTLDSPSSYNEQFF
J: TRBJ2-5; V: TRBV7-2; size: .; D: TRBD2; DNA: TGTGCCAGCAGCTTGGGACTAGCGGGGGGACAAGAGACCCAGTACTTC; CDR3: CASSLGLAGGQETQYF
J: TRBJ2-2; V: TRBV7-8; size: .; D: .; DNA: TGTGCCAGCAGCCTGACAGGTCCCGCGAACACCGGGGAGCTGTTTTTT; CDR3: CASSLTGPANTGELFF
J: TRBJ1-2; V: TRBV5-8; size: .; D: TRBD1; DNA: TGTGCCAGCAGCTTACCGGACAGGGTTGGCTACACCTTC; CDR3: CASSLPDRVGYTF
J: TRBJ2-1; V: TRBV28; size: few; D: TRBD2; DNA: TGTGCCAGCAGTTTCGGGGGACTAGCGGGGGAGCAGTTCTTC; CDR3: CASSFGGLAGEQFF
J: TRBJ2-2; V: TRBV4-3; size: .; D: TRBD2; DNA: TGCGCCAGCAGCCGGGAGGGGACTAGCGGGGGGGAAGACACCGGGGAGCTGTTTTTT; CDR3: CASSREGTSGGEDTGELFF
J: TRBJ2-1; V: TRBV7-2; size: .; D: TRBD2; DNA: TGTGCCAGCAGCTTTTCTAGCGGGGGGCCAAACAATGAGCAGTTCTTC; CDR3: CASSFSSGGPNNEQFF
J: TRBJ2-1; V: TRBV5-4; size: .; D: .; DNA: TGTGCCAGCAGCTTGGCTCAGATAAGGGGTCGCAATGAGCAGTTCTTC; CDR3: CASSLAQIRGRNEQFF
J: TRBJ2-3; V: TRBV4-1; size: .; D: TRBD2; DNA: TGCGCCAGCAGCCAAGTATTGGCGGGGGATGCGGATACGCAGTATTTT; CDR3: CASSQVLAGDADTQYF
J: TRBJ2-7; V: TRBV10-3; size: .; D: TRBD1; DNA: TGTGCCATCAGCTTTGGGGGACAGGGATCCTACGAGCAGTACTTC; CDR3: CAISFGGQGSYEQYF
J: TRBJ1-4; V: TRBV6-5; size: few; D: .; DNA: TGTGCCAGCAGTTACGATGGCCAGACTAATGAAAAACTGTTTTTT; CDR3: CASSYDGQTNEKLFF
J: TRBJ1-4; V: TRBV5-4; size: .; D: .; DNA: TGTGCCAGCAGCTTGGCCAGGACAGAAAAACTGTTTTTT; CDR3: CASSLARTEKLFF
J: TRBJ2-2; V: TRBV25-1; size: .; D: TRBD1; DNA: TGTGCTAGCAGTGATGACAGGGGGGCAACCGGGGAGCTGTTTTTT; CDR3: CASSDDRGATGELFF
J: TRBJ1-2; V: TRBV7-8; size: .; D: .; DNA: TGTGCGTCGTCGACCGGGACACAAGCTAACTATGGCTACACCTTC; CDR3: CASSTGTQANYGYTF
J: TRBJ2-2; V: TRBV10-3; size: .; D: TRBD1; DNA: TGTGCCACCGGACAGGGGCCCCTCGGGGAGCTGTTTTTT; CDR3: CATGQGPLGELFF
J: TRBJ2-7; V: TRBV6-5; size: .; D: TRBD1; DNA: TGTGCCAGCAGGAGGGACAGGGTTATCGAAGAGCAGTACTTC; CDR3: CASRRDRVIEEQYF
J: TRBJ2-3; V: TRBV2; size: .; D: .; DNA: TGTGCCAGCAGGGAGCGGACTAGCACAGATACGCAGTATTTT; CDR3: CASRERTSTDTQYF
J: TRBJ2-7; V: TRBV19; size: .; D: .; DNA: TGTGCCAGTAGTATAGCCCGGACAGAACCTTACGAGCAGTACTTC; CDR3: CASSIARTEPYEQYF